This T cell receptor beta chain was recorded in a study of T-cell reconstitution after alpha-beta-depleted transplantation in children. This clonotype was recorded a few times. Its specificity is not known. This CDR3 is 12 amino acids long. Germline-derived CDR1 and CDR2 are DFQATT and SNEGSKA (reference sequence). General observations from the study: Some patients showed high day-60 TCRbeta diversity, which derived from surviving recipient T cells and thymic progenitors. After one year, T-cell counts and TCRbeta diversity mostly came from new T cells. About two months after transplant, alpha-beta T cells reportedly came from several hundred expanded graft clones.

Molecular barcoding with unique molecular identifiers was used for the TCRbeta library. TCRdb re-analysed the PCR reads in MiXCR, keeping a single row per CDR3 protein. The table lists approximately 500,000 distinct CDR3 sequences, 8% to 11% of them singletons, with around 2% in the top ten. V and J are TRBV20-1 and TRBJ2-5, with 9 bases matching TRBD2. The specimen was PBMCs, collected before TCRalphabeta/CD19-depleted stem cell transplant. The TCR comes from a child aged 2 to 15 with inherited bone marrow failure, due to receive a stem cell transplant. DNA of the CDR3: TGCATGACTAGCGGATACCAAGAGACCCAGTACTTC. Encoded protein: CMTSGYQETQYF.